This TCR beta chain was sequenced during a study of blood T cell repertoires in COVID-19. Study-wide background: There were acute and convalescent COVID-19 samples, and they came from the United States, Italy and Spain.

TCRdb's copy holds only in-frame clones and misses some; the assay was immunoSEQ multiplex PCR. The top ten clones hold around 8% of a sample with about 160,000 clones, approximately 84% of them seen once. CDR3 size: 11 residues. Germline CDR1 is SGHRS and CDR2 is YFSETQ. V lost 7 bases and J lost 0, with 4 bases in between. The sequenced sample consisted of peripheral blood. This chain links TRBV5-1 with TRBJ1-1, with no clear D. The sequence was collected from a woman between 55 and 75 years old with COVID-19, enrolled during active disease. The CDR3 region is CASRVNTEAFF. The CDR3 DNA follows: TGCGCCAGCCGTGTGAACACTGAAGCTTTCTTT. The whole variable domain, remainder taken from reference TRBV5-1 and TRBJ1-1, is KAGVTQTPRYLIKTRGQQVTLSCSPISGHRSVSWYQQTPGQGLQFLFEYFSETQRNKGNFPGRFSGRQFSNSRSEMNVSTLELGDSALYLCASRVNTEAFFGQGTRLTVV.